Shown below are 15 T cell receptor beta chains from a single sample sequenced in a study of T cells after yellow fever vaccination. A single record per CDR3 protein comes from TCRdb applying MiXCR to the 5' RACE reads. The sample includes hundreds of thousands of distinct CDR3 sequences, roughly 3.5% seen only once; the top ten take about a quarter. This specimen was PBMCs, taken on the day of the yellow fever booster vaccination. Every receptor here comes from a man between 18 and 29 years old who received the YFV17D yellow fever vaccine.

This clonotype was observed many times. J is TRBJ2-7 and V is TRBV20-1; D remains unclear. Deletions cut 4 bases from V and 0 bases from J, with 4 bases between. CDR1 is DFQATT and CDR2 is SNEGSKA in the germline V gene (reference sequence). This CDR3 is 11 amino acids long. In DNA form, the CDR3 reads TGCAGTGCTACAGCCTCCTACGAGCAGTACTTC. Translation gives CSATASYEQYF.

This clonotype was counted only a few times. DNA of the CDR3: TGTGCCAGCAGCTTAGGCCCCAGGGGGACTGGAAACACCATATATTTT. Its protein is CASSLGPRGTGNTIYF. The V call is TRBV7-2, the J call TRBJ1-3, with TRBD1 identical over 7 bases. With 1 base clipped from V and 2 bases from J, the junction kept 5 bases outside the gene matches. The CDR3 is made up of 16 amino acids. Germline values: CDR1 SGHTA, CDR2 FQGNSA.

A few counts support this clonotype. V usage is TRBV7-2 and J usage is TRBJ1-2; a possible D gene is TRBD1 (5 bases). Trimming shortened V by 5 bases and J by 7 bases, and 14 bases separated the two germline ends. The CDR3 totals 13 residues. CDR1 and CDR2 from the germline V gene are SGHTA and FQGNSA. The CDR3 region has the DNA TGTGCCAGCAGCCCCAAGACCAGGGCTGGCTACACCTTC. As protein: CASSPKTRAGYTF.

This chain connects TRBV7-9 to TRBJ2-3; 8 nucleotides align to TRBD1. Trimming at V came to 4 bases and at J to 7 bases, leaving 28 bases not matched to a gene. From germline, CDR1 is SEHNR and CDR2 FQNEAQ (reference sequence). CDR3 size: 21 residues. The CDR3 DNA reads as TGTGCCAGCAGCTGGCCACATCCGAAGACAGGGGTCGGGCAGGCGGGAAATACGCAGTATTTT. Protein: CASSWPHPKTGVGQAGNTQYF.

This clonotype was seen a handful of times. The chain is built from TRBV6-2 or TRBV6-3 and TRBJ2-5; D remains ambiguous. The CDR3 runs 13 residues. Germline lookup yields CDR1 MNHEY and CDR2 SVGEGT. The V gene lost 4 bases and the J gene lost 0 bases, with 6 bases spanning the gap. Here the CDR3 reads CASSWANQETQYF. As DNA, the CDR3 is TGTGCCAGCAGTTGGGCCAACCAAGAGACCCAGTACTTC.

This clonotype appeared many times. The CDR3 is CASSQGRSSRPPSAYEQYF. The CDR3 DNA follows: TGCGCCAGCAGCCAAGGGAGATCTAGCCGCCCCCCTTCAGCCTACGAGCAGTACTTC. The chain uses TRBV4-3 and TRBJ2-7; tentative D call: TRBD2 (5 bases). This CDR3 comprises 19 residues. The germline gives CDR1 LGHNA, CDR2 YSLEER. Trimming cost V 1 base and J 2 bases, with 24 bases left between them.

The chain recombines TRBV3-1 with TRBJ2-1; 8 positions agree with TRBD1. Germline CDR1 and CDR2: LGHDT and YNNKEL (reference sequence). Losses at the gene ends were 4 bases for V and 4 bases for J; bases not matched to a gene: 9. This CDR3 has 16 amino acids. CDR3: CASSPLTGGGYNEQFF. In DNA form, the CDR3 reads TGTGCCAGCAGCCCTTTAACAGGGGGAGGTTACAATGAGCAGTTCTTC.

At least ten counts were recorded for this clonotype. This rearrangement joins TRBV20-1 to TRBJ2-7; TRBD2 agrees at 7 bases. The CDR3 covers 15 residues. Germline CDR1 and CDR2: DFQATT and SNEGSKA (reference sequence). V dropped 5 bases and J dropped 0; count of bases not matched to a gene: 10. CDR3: CSALAEERISYEQYF. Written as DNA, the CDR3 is TGCAGTGCTCTAGCGGAGGAACGTATCTCCTACGAGCAGTACTTC.

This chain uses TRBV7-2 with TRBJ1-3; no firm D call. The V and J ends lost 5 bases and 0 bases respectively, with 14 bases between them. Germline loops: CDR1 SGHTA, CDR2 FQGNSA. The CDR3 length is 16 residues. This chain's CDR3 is CASSRRTVLSGNTIYF. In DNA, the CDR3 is TGTGCCAGCAGCAGGAGGACGGTTCTCTCTGGAAACACCATATATTTT.

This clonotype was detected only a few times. The CDR3 spells CASRIGRSYEQYV. The CDR3 region has the DNA TGTGCCAGCCGAATTGGCAGGAGCTACGAGCAGTACGTC. The rearrangement uses TRBV2 and TRBJ2-7; D is undetermined. CDR1 and CDR2 (germline): SNHLY, FYNNEI. The CDR3 is made up of 13 amino acids. V gave up 8 bases and J gave up 3 bases, with 14 bases separating them.

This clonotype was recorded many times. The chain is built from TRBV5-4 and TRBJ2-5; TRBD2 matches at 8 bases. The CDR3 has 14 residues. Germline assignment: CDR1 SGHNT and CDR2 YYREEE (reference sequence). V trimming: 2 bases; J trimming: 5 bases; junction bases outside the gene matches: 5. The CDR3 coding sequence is TGTGCCAGCAGCTTCCGGGGGGGCAGGGAGACCCAGTACTTC. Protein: CASSFRGGRETQYF.

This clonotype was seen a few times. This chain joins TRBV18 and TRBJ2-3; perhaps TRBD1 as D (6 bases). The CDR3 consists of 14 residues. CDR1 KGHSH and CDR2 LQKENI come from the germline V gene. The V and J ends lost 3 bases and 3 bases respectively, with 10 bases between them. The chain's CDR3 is CASSPLQGTDTQYF. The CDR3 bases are TGTGCCAGCTCACCCCTGCAGGGGACAGATACGCAGTATTTT.

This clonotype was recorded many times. The CDR3 here is CASSEGRGRTDTQYF. CDR3 coding DNA: TGCGCCAGCAGTGAAGGCAGGGGAAGAACAGATACGCAGTATTTT. The chain joins TRBV10-2 to TRBJ2-3, with D maybe TRBD1 (6 bases). V was pared by 3 bases and J by 3 bases, with 13 bases between. Germline V gene data show CDR1 as WSHSY and CDR2 as SAAADI. The CDR3 extends over 15 amino acids.

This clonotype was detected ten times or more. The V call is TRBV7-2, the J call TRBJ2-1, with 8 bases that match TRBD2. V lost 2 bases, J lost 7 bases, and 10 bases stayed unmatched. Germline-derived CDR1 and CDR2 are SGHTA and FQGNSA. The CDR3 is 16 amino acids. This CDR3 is CASSLISGGKNNEQFF. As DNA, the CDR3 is TGTGCCAGCAGCTTAATAAGCGGGGGCAAGAATAATGAGCAGTTCTTC.

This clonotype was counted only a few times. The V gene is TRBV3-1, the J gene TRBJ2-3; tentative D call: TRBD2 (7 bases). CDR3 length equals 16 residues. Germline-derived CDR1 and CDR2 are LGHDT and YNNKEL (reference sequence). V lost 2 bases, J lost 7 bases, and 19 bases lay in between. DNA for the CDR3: TGTGCCAGCAGCCAAACCGCGGGGGCCCTGGGAAATACGCAGTATTTT. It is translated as CASSQTAGALGNTQYF.